These 12 T cell receptor beta chains were sequenced from one sample in a study of T cell responses to AZD1222 COVID-19 vaccine. The protocol was immunoSEQ multiplex PCR, while the TCRdb copy is restricted to in-frame clones and leaves out a portion. The sample includes 130,000 to 150,000 clones, 80% to 95% of them seen just once. The sequenced sample was peripheral blood, obtained on day 0 of MenACWY control vaccination. These receptor sequences come from an adult in good health.

In its sample, this clone was seen once. This chain links TRBV15 with TRBJ1-1; 7 nucleotides line up with TRBD1. In germline, CDR1 is LNHNV, CDR2 YYDKDF (reference sequence). This CDR3 comprises 12 residues. V was clipped by 5 bases and J by 5 bases; unmatched bases: 2. For the CDR3, the DNA is TGTGCCACCAGCGAGGACAGGACTGAAGCTTTCTTT. Its protein is CATSEDRTEAFF.

The chain is built from TRBV27 and TRBJ2-6, with D perhaps given as TRBD1 or TRBD2 (5 bases each). CDR3 length equals 15 residues. Germline V CDR1 and CDR2: MNHEY, SMNVEV (reference sequence). Trimming took 8 bases from V and 1 from J, leaving 12 bases between them. CDR3 sequence: CASALGASGANVLTF. For the CDR3, the DNA is TGTGCCAGCGCGCTCGGGGCTTCTGGGGCCAACGTCCTGACTTTC. Variable domain in full (rest from reference TRBV27 and TRBJ2-6): EAQVTQNPRYLITVTGKKLTVTCSQNMNHEYMSWYRQDPGLGLRQIYYSMNVEVTDKGDVPEGYKVSRKEKRNFPLILESPSPNQTSLYFCASALGASGANVLTFGAGSRLTVL.

The chain employs TRBV15 and TRBJ2-3; the D gene is possibly TRBD1 (5 bases). The CDR3 sequence is 16 residues long. Germline lookup yields CDR1 LNHNV and CDR2 YYDKDF (reference sequence). The V end lost 0 bases, the J end lost 0 bases, and 10 bases lay between the germline ends. Here the CDR3 reads CATSRDRTLSTDTQYF. CDR3 nucleotide sequence: TGTGCCACCAGCAGAGATAGGACATTGAGCACAGATACGCAGTATTTT.

The chain recombines TRBV21-1 with TRBJ2-1; the table's D call TRBD1 went unverified against the DNA. TRBV21-1 counts as a pseudogene. This CDR3 is built from 17 residues. The CDR3: CASRKDQGAGDLNEQFF. Here the CDR3 DNA reads TGTGCCAGCAGAAAAGACCAAGGGGCAGGGGATTTAAATGAGCAGTTCTTC.

The chain carries TRBV6-5 and TRBJ2-7; TRBD2 agrees at 10 bases. The CDR3 is 14 amino acids. Germline-derived CDR1 and CDR2 are MNHEY and SVGAGI. Trimming cost V 11 bases and J 0 bases; bases outside gene matches: 7. The CDR3 reads CAGARTSGSYEQYF. CDR3 DNA: TGTGCCGGAGCGAGGACTAGCGGCTCCTACGAGCAGTACTTC.

The V gene is TRBV19, the J gene TRBJ2-7; TRBD2 matches 9 bases. Germline V gene sequence: CDR1 LNHDA, CDR2 SQIVND (reference sequence). The J segment lost 0 bases and the V segment lost 5 bases, leaving 5 bases of the junction unmatched. This CDR3 is built from 15 residues. The CDR3 nucleotides read TGTGCCAGTAGTCCGACTAGCGGCTCCTCCTACGAGCAGTACTTC. It specifies CASSPTSGSSYEQYF.

J is TRBJ2-1 and V is TRBV7-7; no clear D. The germline V gene encodes CDR1 SSHAT and CDR2 FNYEAQ (reference sequence). The CDR3 sequence is 13 residues long. The V and J ends lost 2 bases and 2 bases respectively, with 4 bases between them. The CDR3 spells CASSLTTYNEQFF. The CDR3 bases are TGTGCCAGCAGCTTAACTACCTACAATGAGCAGTTCTTC.

Only a few counts were recorded for this clone. The chain uses TRBV4-2 and TRBJ2-7, with 9 nucleotides matching TRBD1. Germline trimming cut 1 base from V and 7 bases from J; bases unmatched to any gene: 5. CDR1 and CDR2 (germline): LGHNA, YNFKEQ. The length of the CDR3 is 14 residues. DNA for the CDR3: TGTGCCAGCAGCCAAGGGGGGACAGGGCGAGAGCAGTACTTC. Translated: CASSQGGTGREQYF.

The rearrangement joins TRBV6-4 to TRBJ1-1; TRBD1 matches at 7 bases. The trim removed 6 bases at V and 1 base at J, leaving 5 bases unmatched. The CDR3 consists of 14 residues. Germline CDR1 and CDR2: MRHNA and SNTAGT. The CDR3 DNA reads TGTGCCAGCAGGGCCGGGACAGAGAACACTGAAGCTTTCTTT. Protein product: CASRAGTENTEAFF.

The chain recombines TRBV3-1 (or the pseudogene TRBV3-2) with TRBJ1-1; D gene unclear. Germline V gene data show CDR1 as LGHDT and CDR2 as YNNKEL (reference sequence). With 7 bases removed from V and 1 base from J, the gap between germline ends came to 7 bases. This CDR3 comprises 12 residues. The CDR3 sequence is CASKGENTEAFF. CDR3 in DNA: TGTGCCAGCAAGGGTGAGAACACTGAAGCTTTCTTT.

This chain uses TRBV14 with TRBJ2-1; 7 bases are shared with TRBD2. Trimming cost V 3 bases and J 2 bases; bases outside gene matches: 10. Germline V lookup: CDR1 SGHDN, CDR2 FVKESK. There are 17 residues in the CDR3. CDR3 DNA: TGTGCCAGCAGCCATCTAGGGCTAGCGGCCCCCTACAATGAGCAGTTCTTC. This translates into CASSHLGLAAPYNEQFF.

The rearrangement joins TRBV12-3 or TRBV12-4 to TRBJ2-1; 8 nucleotides match TRBD1. The V segment lost 6 bases and the J segment 7 bases; nucleotides outside the gene matches: 5. CDR3 length: 13 residues. The CDR3 nucleotides read TGTGCCAGCAGCGGACAGGGTTATAATGAGCAGTTCTTC. It specifies CASSGQGYNEQFF.